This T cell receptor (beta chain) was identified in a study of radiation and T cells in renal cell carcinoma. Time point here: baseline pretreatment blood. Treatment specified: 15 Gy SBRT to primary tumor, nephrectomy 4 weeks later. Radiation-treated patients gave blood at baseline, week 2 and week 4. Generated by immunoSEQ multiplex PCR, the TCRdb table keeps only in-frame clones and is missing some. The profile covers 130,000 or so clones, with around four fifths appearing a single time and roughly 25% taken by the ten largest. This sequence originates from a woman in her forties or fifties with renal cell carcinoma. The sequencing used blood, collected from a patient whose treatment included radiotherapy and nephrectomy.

CDR3 loop: CASSVGGADQSSYEQYF. Here the CDR3 DNA reads TGTGCCAGCAGCGTAGGGGGGGCAGATCAGAGCTCCTACGAGCAGTACTTC. V and J are TRBV9 and TRBJ2-7; D possibly uses TRBD1 or TRBD2 (6 bases each). Per the germline V gene, CDR1 is SGDLS and CDR2 is YYNGEE. The CDR3 runs to 17 residues. Trimming left V 0 bases short and J 0 bases short, with 16 bases between.